This TCR beta chain came from a study of human T cells and chemical hapten exposure. Turning to the study itself: All patients underwent weekly scalp dosing with diphenylcyclopropenone for the full approximately 25-week study.

Each CDR3 protein is one row after TCRdb ran MiXCR on the RACE reads. The sample lists about 30,000 distinct CDR3 sequences, almost 6% occurring once. This clonotype has more than one count but fewer than ten. Its antigen is unidentified. V gave up 3 bases and J gave up 6 bases, with 9 bases separating them. The CDR3 contains 12 residues. Germline CDR1 reads SGHTA; CDR2 reads FQGNSA. Study-level findings and limits: The study found expanded TCRs formed significantly more large CDR3 similarity clusters than controls. The study found that PT1 expanded TCR counts correlated positively with patch test score.

As to time point: patch test 3, about 24 weeks after DPC sensitization. Treatment described: therapeutic diphenylcyclopropenone sensitization with weekly scalp DPC. The sequence derives from a man younger than 45 with alopecia areata. Some clones in this sample may be carry-over from other donors' samples. The chain employs TRBV7-2 and TRBJ2-7; D gene uncertain. This specimen consisted of whole blood, obtained in connection with sensitization to the hapten diphenylcyclopropenone (DPC). In nucleotides, the CDR3 is TGTGCCAGCAGCTTGGCCGTGAGCGAGCAGTACTTC. This sequence encodes CASSLAVSEQYF. Variable domain in full (rest from reference TRBV7-2 and TRBJ2-7): GAGVSQSPSNKVTEKGKDVELRCDPISGHTALYWYRQSLGQGLEFLIYFQGNSAPDKSGLPSDRFSAERTGGSVSTLTIQRTQQEDSAVYLCASSLAVSEQYFGPGTRLTVT.